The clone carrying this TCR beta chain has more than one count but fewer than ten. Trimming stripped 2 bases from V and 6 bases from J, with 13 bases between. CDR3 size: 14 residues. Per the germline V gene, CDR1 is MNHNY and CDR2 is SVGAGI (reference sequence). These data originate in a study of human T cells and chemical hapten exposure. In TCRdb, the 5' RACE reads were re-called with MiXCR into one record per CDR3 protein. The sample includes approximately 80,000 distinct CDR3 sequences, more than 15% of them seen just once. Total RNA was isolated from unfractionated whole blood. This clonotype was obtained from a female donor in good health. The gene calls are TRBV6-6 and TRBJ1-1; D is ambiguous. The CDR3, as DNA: TGTGCCAGCAGTTACATATCCCCGGGATCTGAAGCTTTCTTT. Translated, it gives CASSYISPGSEAFF.